This T cell receptor (beta chain) emerged from a study of T-cell memory formation after mild COVID-19. Study overall: Largely, the TCR clusters proved donor specific. Findings and limits, study-wide: CD4/CD8 balance characterized clones contracting day 15 to 85, and CD4+ skew characterized later expanders.

As for this clonotype: Its target is not known.

cDNA libraries for TCR alpha and TCR beta, carrying sample barcodes and UMIs, came from 5'RACE with constant-segment primers. TCRdb used MiXCR to reprocess the 5' RACE reads, holding one entry per CDR3 protein. The data hold hundreds of thousands of distinct CDR3 sequences, with around 28% observed a single time. The receptor comes from an adult woman who had mild COVID-19 (a few samples of this study predate the infection). Cell type and time point are not known. Sequenced input: PBMCs or a T cell subset sorted from them (not recorded which).

This CDR3 is CASRLTRTGANTGELFF. The CDR3 DNA reads TGTGCCAGCAGGCTTACCCGGACAGGGGCGAACACCGGGGAGCTGTTTTTT. The chain carries TRBV6-5 and TRBJ2-2, with 9 bases that match TRBD1. The CDR3 sequence is 17 residues long. V shed 6 bases and J 0 bases; nucleotides not matched to a gene: 8. CDR1 and CDR2 (germline): MNHEY, SVGAGI.